A selection of T cell receptor beta chains follows, all from one sample in a study of T cells in Graves' hyperthyroidism and ophthalmopathy. TCRdb ran MiXCR on the multiplex PCR reads and lists one entry per CDR3 protein. The sample includes fewer than 450,000 distinct CDR3 sequences, roughly a sixth of them seen just once. The sequencing input was blood. Source of these receptors: a woman aged 25 to 45 with Graves' hyperthyroidism that later progressed to Graves' ophthalmopathy. The CDR3 runs from the conserved cysteine through the conserved F or W. The order of the fields is D gene, J gene, V gene, clone size, CDR3 protein, CDR3 DNA. The D gene is left open where the match is weak. Clone size appears in some rows only: once, few, many, or a class for an expanded clone.

D: NA
J: TRBJ1-6
V: TRBV19
size: many
CDR3: CASSLVTLQDSPLHF
DNA: TGTGCCAGTAGTCTCGTAACGCTGCAAGATTCACCCCTCCACTTT

D: TRBD2
J: TRBJ2-3
V: TRBV29-1
size: many
CDR3: CSLSEGTSVDTQYF
DNA: TGCAGCCTTAGCGAAGGGACTAGCGTGGATACGCAGTATTTT

D: NA
J: TRBJ2-4
V: TRBV9
size: NA
CDR3: CASGGGGKNIQYF
DNA: TGTGCCAGCGGAGGCGGTGGCAAAAACATTCAGTACTTC

D: TRBD2
J: TRBJ2-1
V: TRBV20-1
size: once
CDR3: CSARDALAGIGDEQFF
DNA: TGCAGTGCTAGAGATGCATTAGCGGGAATCGGGGATGAGCAGTTCTTC

D: NA
J: TRBJ1-6
V: TRBV11-2
size: many
CDR3: CASSLQRGENNSPLHF
DNA: TGTGCCAGCAGCTTACAACGGGGGGAAAATAATTCACCCCTCCACTTT

D: TRBD2
J: TRBJ2-3
V: TRBV3-1
size: NA
CDR3: CASSQEPSGATDTQYF
DNA: TGTGCCAGCAGCCAAGAACCTAGCGGGGCAACAGATACGCAGTATTTT

D: TRBD2
J: TRBJ2-3
V: TRBV12-3/TRBV12-4
size: many
CDR3: CASTRGGGVTDTQYF
DNA: TGTGCCAGCACTCGAGGCGGGGGGGTCACAGATACGCAGTATTTT

D: NA
J: TRBJ2-5
V: TRBV29-1
size: many
CDR3: CSVPSGSGTQYF
DNA: TGCAGCGTCCCCTCGGGGTCTGGGACCCAGTACTTC

D: NA
J: TRBJ1-5
V: TRBV6-1
size: many
CDR3: CASSDNQPQHF
DNA: TGTGCCAGCAGTGACAATCAGCCCCAGCATTTT

D: TRBD2
J: TRBJ2-7
V: TRBV28
size: many
CDR3: CASSLGREGGRGYEQYF
DNA: TGTGCCAGCAGTTTAGGGCGGGAGGGAGGTAGGGGCTACGAGCAGTACTTC

D: TRBD2
J: TRBJ2-7
V: TRBV2
size: once
CDR3: CASSAGLAGGTYEQYF
DNA: TGTGCCAGCAGCGCTGGACTAGCGGGAGGCACCTACGAGCAGTACTTC

D: TRBD1
J: TRBJ1-6
V: TRBV6-2/TRBV6-3
size: few
CDR3: CASRRTGEGSPLHF
DNA: TGTGCCAGCAGGCGGACAGGGGAAGGGTCACCCCTCCACTTT

D: TRBD2
J: TRBJ2-5
V: TRBV12-5
size: many
CDR3: CASGFSSGSLSETQYF
DNA: TGTGCTAGTGGTTTTTCTAGCGGGAGTTTGTCGGAGACCCAGTACTTC

D: TRBD2
J: TRBJ2-7
V: TRBV7-9
size: many
CDR3: CACGASGTYEQYF
DNA: TGTGCTTGTGGGGCTAGCGGGACCTACGAGCAGTACTTC

D: NA
J: TRBJ1-5
V: TRBV18
size: many
CDR3: CASSQQGLSNQPQHF
DNA: TGTGCCAGCTCACAACAGGGACTAAGCAATCAGCCCCAGCATTTT

D: NA
J: TRBJ2-7
V: TRBV20-1
size: many
CDR3: CSAREFPGSSYEQYF
DNA: TGCAGTGCTAGAGAGTTTCCGGGGAGCTCCTACGAGCAGTACTTC

D: NA
J: TRBJ1-6
V: TRBV15
size: few
CDR3: CATSRELPSVGSPLHF
DNA: TGTGCCACCAGCAGAGAACTCCCCAGCGTCGGTTCACCCCTCCACTTT

D: TRBD1
J: TRBJ2-7
V: TRBV20-1
size: few
CDR3: CSAKRQGPGSYEQYF
DNA: TGCAGTGCTAAACGACAGGGCCCAGGATCCTACGAGCAGTACTTC

D: TRBD1
J: TRBJ1-6
V: TRBV2
size: NA
CDR3: CASGFDRGNSSLHF
DNA: TGTGCCAGCGGCTTCGACAGGGGTAATTCATCCCTCCACTTT

D: NA
J: TRBJ1-1
V: TRBV19
size: many
CDR3: CASRLGDITEAFF
DNA: TGTGCCAGTAGGCTGGGTGATATCACTGAAGCTTTCTTT

D: TRBD1
J: TRBJ2-4
V: TRBV20-1
size: few
CDR3: CSAGQGATGDIQYF
DNA: TGCAGTGCGGGACAGGGGGCAACCGGGGACATTCAGTACTTC

D: NA
J: TRBJ2-3
V: TRBV27
size: many
CDR3: CASRRSLISTDTQYF
DNA: TGTGCCAGCAGAAGGTCCCTTATCAGCACAGATACGCAGTATTTT

D: NA
J: TRBJ1-4
V: TRBV20-1
size: NA
CDR3: CSGKLTGQGNEKLFF
DNA: TGCAGTGGAAAACTAACCGGTCAGGGTAATGAAAAACTGTTTTTT

D: NA
J: TRBJ1-1
V: TRBV6-1
size: NA
CDR3: CASSVEDSVMNTEAFF
DNA: TGTGCCAGCAGTGTTGAAGACAGTGTAATGAACACTGAAGCTTTCTTT

D: NA
J: TRBJ2-1
V: TRBV20-1
size: many
CDR3: CSAVGWRGVQNEQFF
DNA: TGCAGTGCTGTTGGTTGGCGGGGCGTACAAAATGAGCAGTTCTTC

D: NA
J: TRBJ2-3
V: TRBV5-6
size: many
CDR3: CASSSHPADTQYF
DNA: TGTGCCAGCAGCTCTCACCCCGCAGATACGCAGTATTTT

D: NA
J: TRBJ2-7
V: TRBV29-1
size: many
CDR3: CSVNTGSLAGEQYF
DNA: TGCAGCGTTAATACAGGATCGCTCGCCGGCGAGCAGTACTTC

D: TRBD1
J: TRBJ1-6
V: TRBV4-1
size: NA
CDR3: CASSLRGQGNSPLHF
DNA: TGCGCCAGCAGCCTTCGGGGACAGGGAAATTCACCCCTCCACTTT

D: NA
J: TRBJ1-2
V: TRBV12-3/TRBV12-4
size: many
CDR3: CASSPPVGGAVAGYTF
DNA: TGTGCCAGCAGCCCCCCCGTTGGGGGGGCTGTGGCTGGCTACACCTTC

D: NA
J: TRBJ1-4
V: TRBV5-8
size: many
CDR3: CASSRRGLTNEKLFF
DNA: TGTGCCAGCAGCCGACGAGGTCTTACTAATGAAAAACTGTTTTTT

D: TRBD2
J: TRBJ2-1
V: TRBV7-2
size: NA
CDR3: CASTSRRDYRAYNEQFF
DNA: TGTGCCAGCACCTCGAGACGGGACTACCGTGCTTACAATGAGCAGTTCTTC

D: NA
J: TRBJ1-4
V: TRBV6-1
size: few
CDR3: CASRFRGTNEKLFF
DNA: TGTGCCAGCAGATTCAGGGGCACTAATGAAAAACTGTTTTTT

D: NA
J: TRBJ2-1
V: TRBV18
size: many
CDR3: CASSPLSGLNEQFF
DNA: TGTGCCAGCTCACCACTCTCAGGGTTAAATGAGCAGTTCTTC

D: TRBD2
J: TRBJ2-1
V: TRBV5-1
size: many
CDR3: CASSSLAGVGYNEQFF
DNA: TGCGCCAGCAGCTCGTTAGCGGGAGTCGGTTACAATGAGCAGTTCTTC

D: TRBD1
J: TRBJ2-5
V: TRBV6-2/TRBV6-3
size: many
CDR3: CASTQTGDQETQYF
DNA: TGTGCCAGCACTCAAACAGGGGACCAAGAGACCCAGTACTTC

D: TRBD1
J: TRBJ2-5
V: TRBV7-9
size: many
CDR3: CASRRPSDRAKYF
DNA: TGTGCCAGCAGACGCCCAAGCGACAGGGCCAAGTACTTC

D: TRBD1
J: TRBJ2-5
V: TRBV29-1
size: many
CDR3: CSVDGQGQSSTGWETQYF
DNA: TGCAGCGTCGATGGACAGGGCCAGTCCTCCACCGGGTGGGAGACCCAGTACTTC

D: NA
J: TRBJ2-1
V: TRBV9
size: few
CDR3: CASSVGRIPYNEQFF
DNA: TGTGCCAGCAGCGTAGGGCGGATCCCCTACAATGAGCAGTTCTTC

D: NA
J: TRBJ2-5
V: TRBV11-3
size: NA
CDR3: CASGHLQGSVGTQYF
DNA: TGTGCCAGCGGCCACCTTCAGGGGTCGGTGGGGACCCAGTACTTC

D: NA
J: TRBJ1-5
V: TRBV4-1
size: few
CDR3: CASSHVLPRVSNQPQHF
DNA: TGCGCCAGCAGCCACGTGCTACCTAGGGTGAGCAATCAGCCCCAGCATTTT

D: NA
J: TRBJ1-2
V: TRBV3-1
size: many
CDR3: CASSQTRYRNYGYTF
DNA: TGTGCCAGCAGCCAGACCCGGTATAGAAACTATGGCTACACCTTC

D: TRBD1
J: TRBJ1-5
V: TRBV20-1
size: few
CDR3: CSASDRGDQPQHF
DNA: TGCAGTGCTTCGGACAGGGGCGATCAGCCCCAGCATTTT

D: NA
J: TRBJ2-2
V: TRBV6-2/TRBV6-3
size: NA
CDR3: CASSTSTGVTGELFF
DNA: TGTGCCAGCAGCACTTCAACAGGAGTCACCGGGGAGCTGTTTTTT

D: NA
J: TRBJ1-5
V: TRBV10-3
size: many
CDR3: CAISLGARQPQHF
DNA: TGTGCCATCAGTCTGGGGGCCCGTCAGCCCCAGCATTTT

D: TRBD1
J: TRBJ1-1
V: TRBV20-1
size: NA
CDR3: CSASKGQLNTEAFF
DNA: TGCAGTGCTAGCAAGGGACAGCTGAACACTGAAGCTTTCTTT

D: NA
J: TRBJ1-1
V: TRBV5-4
size: NA
CDR3: CASSLDRATEAFF
DNA: TGTGCCAGCAGCTTGGACAGGGCCACTGAAGCTTTCTTT

D: NA
J: TRBJ2-3
V: TRBV5-1
size: NA
CDR3: CASSLDRNTDTQYF
DNA: TGCGCCAGCAGCTTGGACAGGAACACAGATACGCAGTATTTT

D: NA
J: TRBJ2-3
V: TRBV5-7
size: NA
CDR3: CASSLVSEGGHIVTDTQYF
DNA: TGTGCCAGCAGCTTGGTCTCTGAGGGGGGGCACATTGTCACAGATACGCAGTATTTT

D: TRBD2
J: TRBJ2-1
V: TRBV11-2
size: many
CDR3: CASSPPPLAGGFNEQFF
DNA: TGTGCCAGCAGCCCACCCCCTCTAGCGGGGGGTTTCAATGAGCAGTTCTTC

D: NA
J: TRBJ2-3
V: TRBV20-1
size: few
CDR3: CSAKEGGPTDTQYF
DNA: TGCAGTGCTAAGGAGGGAGGCCCCACAGATACGCAGTATTTT

D: TRBD1
J: TRBJ1-1
V: TRBV7-9
size: few
CDR3: CASSTGQILNTEAFF
DNA: TGTGCCAGCAGCACGGGACAGATATTGAACACTGAAGCTTTCTTT

D: NA
J: TRBJ1-1
V: TRBV18
size: NA
CDR3: CASSGDMDTEAFF
DNA: TGTGCCAGCAGTGGGGACATGGACACTGAAGCTTTCTTT

D: NA
J: TRBJ1-2
V: TRBV18
size: many
CDR3: CASSPDGHGYTF
DNA: TGTGCCAGCTCACCGGACGGTCATGGCTACACCTTC